The source of this T cell receptor (beta chain) is a study of T cell changes during pregnancy in multiple sclerosis. After removal of 4 bases from V and 7 bases from J, the junction contained 11 bases not matched to a gene. This CDR3 is built from 15 residues. The germline CDR1 and CDR2 sequences are SGHTA and FQGTGA. Data came from immunoSEQ multiplex PCR; TCRdb stores just in-frame clones and leaves some out. The sample includes fewer than 110,000 clones, about 90% of them seen just once. The input for sequencing was peripheral blood, taken after pregnancy. This clonotype was sampled from a female donor with multiple sclerosis, enrolled in a pregnancy study. This sequence joins TRBV7-3 and TRBJ1-1; TRBD1 aligns across 8 bases. The CDR3 loop is CASSSSGRGLGEAFF. CDR3 nucleotides: TGTGCCAGCAGCTCATCAGGCAGGGGGCTTGGTGAAGCTTTCTTT.